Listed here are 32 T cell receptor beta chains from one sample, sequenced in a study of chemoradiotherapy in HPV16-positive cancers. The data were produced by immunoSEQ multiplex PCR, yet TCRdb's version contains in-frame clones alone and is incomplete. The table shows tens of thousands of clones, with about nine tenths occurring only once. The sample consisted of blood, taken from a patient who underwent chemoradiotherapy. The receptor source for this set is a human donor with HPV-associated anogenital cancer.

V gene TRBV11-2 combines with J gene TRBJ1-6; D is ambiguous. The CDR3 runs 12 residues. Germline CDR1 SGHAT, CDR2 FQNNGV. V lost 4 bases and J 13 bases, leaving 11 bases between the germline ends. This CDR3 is CASSSSPRPLHF. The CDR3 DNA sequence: TGTGCCAGCAGCTCTTCCCCAAGGCCCCTCCACTTT. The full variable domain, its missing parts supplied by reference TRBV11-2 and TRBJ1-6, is EAGVAQSPRYKIIEKRQSVAFWCNPISGHATLYWYQQILGQGPKLLIQFQNNGVVDDSQLPKDRFSAERLKGVDSTLKIQPAKLEDSAVYLCASSSSPRPLHFGNGTRLTVT.

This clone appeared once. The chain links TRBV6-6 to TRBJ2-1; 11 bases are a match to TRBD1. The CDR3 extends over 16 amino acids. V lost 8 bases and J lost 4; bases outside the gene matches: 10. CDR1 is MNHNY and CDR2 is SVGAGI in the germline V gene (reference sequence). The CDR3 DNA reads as TGTGCCAGCTCCTACCGAGGACAGGGGGCGTACAATGAGCAGTTCTTC. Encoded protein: CASSYRGQGAYNEQFF.

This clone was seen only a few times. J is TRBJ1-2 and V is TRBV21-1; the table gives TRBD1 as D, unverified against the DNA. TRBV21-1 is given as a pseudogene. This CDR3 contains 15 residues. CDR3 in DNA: TGTGCCAGCAGCCTCCGGACAGCGGAGTCGAAGGGCTACACCTTC. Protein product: CASSLRTAESKGYTF.

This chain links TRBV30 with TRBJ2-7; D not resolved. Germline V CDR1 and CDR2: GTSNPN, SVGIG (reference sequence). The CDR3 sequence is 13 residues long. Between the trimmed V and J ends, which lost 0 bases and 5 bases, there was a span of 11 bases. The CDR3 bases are TGTGCCTGGAGTGTAATGTTACAGAACGAGCAGTACTTC. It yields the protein CAWSVMLQNEQYF.

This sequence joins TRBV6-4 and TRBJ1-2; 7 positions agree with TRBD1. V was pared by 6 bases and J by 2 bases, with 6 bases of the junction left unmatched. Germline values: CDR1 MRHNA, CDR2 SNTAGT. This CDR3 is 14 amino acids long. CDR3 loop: CASRRDRGNYGYTF. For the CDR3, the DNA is TGTGCCAGCAGACGGGACAGAGGGAACTATGGCTACACCTTC.

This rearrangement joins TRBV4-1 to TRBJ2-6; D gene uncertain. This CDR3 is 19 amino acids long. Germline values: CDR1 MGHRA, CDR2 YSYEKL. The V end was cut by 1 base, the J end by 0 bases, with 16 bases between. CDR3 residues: CASSQGDGKKLSGANVLTF. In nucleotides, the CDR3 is TGCGCCAGCAGCCAAGGGGATGGAAAGAAACTCTCTGGGGCCAACGTCCTGACTTTC.

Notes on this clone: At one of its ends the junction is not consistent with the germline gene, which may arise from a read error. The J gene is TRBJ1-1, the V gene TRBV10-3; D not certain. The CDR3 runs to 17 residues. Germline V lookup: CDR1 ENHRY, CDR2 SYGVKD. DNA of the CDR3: TGTGCCATCAGTAAGTCCGGGCCTTCCTTACGAAACACTGAAGCTTTCTTT. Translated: CAISKSGPSLRNTEAFF.

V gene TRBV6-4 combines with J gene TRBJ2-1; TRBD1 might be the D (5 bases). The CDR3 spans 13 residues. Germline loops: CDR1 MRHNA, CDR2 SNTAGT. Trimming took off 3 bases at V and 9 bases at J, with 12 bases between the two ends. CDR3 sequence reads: CASSEQGSGEQFF. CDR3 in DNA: TGTGCCAGCAGTGAGCAGGGTTCAGGTGAGCAGTTCTTC.

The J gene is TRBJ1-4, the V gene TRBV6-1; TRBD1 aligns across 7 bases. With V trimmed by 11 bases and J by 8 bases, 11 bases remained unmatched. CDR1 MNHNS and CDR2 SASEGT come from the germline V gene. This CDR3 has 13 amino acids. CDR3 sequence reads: CAVTGEIGEKLFF. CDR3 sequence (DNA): TGTGCCGTCACAGGGGAAATTGGCGAAAAACTGTTTTTT.

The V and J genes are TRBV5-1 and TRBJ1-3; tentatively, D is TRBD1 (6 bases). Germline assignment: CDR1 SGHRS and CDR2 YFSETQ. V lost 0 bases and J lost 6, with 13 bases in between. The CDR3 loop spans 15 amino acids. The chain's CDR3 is CASSLGTGNLNTIYF. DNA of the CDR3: TGCGCCAGCAGCTTGGGTACAGGGAACTTAAACACCATATATTTT.

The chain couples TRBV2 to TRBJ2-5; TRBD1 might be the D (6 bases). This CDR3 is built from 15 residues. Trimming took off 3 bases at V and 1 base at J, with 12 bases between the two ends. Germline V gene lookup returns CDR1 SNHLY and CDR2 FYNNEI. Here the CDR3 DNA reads TGTGCCAGCAGTGATCAGTCAGGGGCCCAAGAGACCCAGTACTTC. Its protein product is CASSDQSGAQETQYF.

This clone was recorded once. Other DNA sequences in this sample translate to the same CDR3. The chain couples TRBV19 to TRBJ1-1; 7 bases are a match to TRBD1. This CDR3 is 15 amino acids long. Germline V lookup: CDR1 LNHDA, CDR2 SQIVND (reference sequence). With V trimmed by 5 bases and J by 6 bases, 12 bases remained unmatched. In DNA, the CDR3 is TGTGCCAGTAGTGGAGGGGACAGCTCGTTATCTGAAGCTTTCTTT. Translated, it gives CASSGGDSSLSEAFF.

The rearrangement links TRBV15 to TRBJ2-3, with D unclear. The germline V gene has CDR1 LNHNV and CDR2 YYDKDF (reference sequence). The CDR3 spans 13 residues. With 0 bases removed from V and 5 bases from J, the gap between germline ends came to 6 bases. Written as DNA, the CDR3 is TGTGCCACCAGCAGAGATTTAGGAGATACGCAGTATTTT. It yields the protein CATSRDLGDTQYF.

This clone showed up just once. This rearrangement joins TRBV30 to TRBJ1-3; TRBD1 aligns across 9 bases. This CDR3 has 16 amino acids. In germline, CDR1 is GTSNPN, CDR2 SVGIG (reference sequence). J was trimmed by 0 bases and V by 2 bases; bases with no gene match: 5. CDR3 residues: CAWSRDRVNSGNTIYF. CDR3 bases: TGTGCCTGGAGTAGGGACAGGGTGAACTCTGGAAACACCATATATTTT. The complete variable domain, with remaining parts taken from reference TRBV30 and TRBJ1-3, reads SQTIHQWPATLVQPVGSPLSLECTVEGTSNPNLYWYRQAAGRGLQLLFYSVGIGQISSEVPQNLSASRPQDRQFILSSKKLLLSDSGFYLCAWSRDRVNSGNTIYFGEGSWLTVV.

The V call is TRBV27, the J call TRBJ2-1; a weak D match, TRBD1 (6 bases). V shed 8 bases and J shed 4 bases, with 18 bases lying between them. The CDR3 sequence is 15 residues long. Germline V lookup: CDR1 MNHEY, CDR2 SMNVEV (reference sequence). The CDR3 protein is CASSVGSGAYNEQFF. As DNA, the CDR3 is TGTGCCAGCTCCGTTGGGTCAGGGGCATACAATGAGCAGTTCTTC.

Here the CDR3 DNA reads TGCGCCAGCAGTCACGGGACAGCTAATGAGCAGTTCTTC. This codes for CASSHGTANEQFF. The J gene is TRBJ2-1, the V gene TRBV10-1, with 7 positions matching TRBD1. The CDR3 extends over 13 amino acids. The V gene end was trimmed by 5 bases and the J gene end by 7 bases; junction bases not matched to a gene: 5. Germline assignment: CDR1 WNHNN and CDR2 SYGVQD (reference sequence).

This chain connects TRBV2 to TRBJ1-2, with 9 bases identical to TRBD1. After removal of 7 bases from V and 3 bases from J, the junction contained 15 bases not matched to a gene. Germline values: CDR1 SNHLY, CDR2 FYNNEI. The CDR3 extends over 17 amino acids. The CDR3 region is CASTRRDREPYDYGYTF. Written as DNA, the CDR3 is TGTGCCAGCACCCGCCGGGACAGGGAACCTTATGACTATGGCTACACCTTC.

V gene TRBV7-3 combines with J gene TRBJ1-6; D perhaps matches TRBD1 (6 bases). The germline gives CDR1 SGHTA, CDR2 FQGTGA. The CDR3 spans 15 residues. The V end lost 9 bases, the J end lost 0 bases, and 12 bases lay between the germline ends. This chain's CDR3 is CASSGGSSYNSPLHF. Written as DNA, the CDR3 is TGTGCCAGTAGCGGGGGCAGCTCCTATAATTCACCCCTCCACTTT.

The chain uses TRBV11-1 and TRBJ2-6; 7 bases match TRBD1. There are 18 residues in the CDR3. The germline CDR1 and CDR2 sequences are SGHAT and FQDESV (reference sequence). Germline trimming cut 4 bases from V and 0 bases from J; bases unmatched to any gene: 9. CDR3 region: CASSSPGQTISGANVLTF. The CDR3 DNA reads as TGTGCCAGCAGCTCACCGGGACAGACGATCTCTGGGGCCAACGTCCTGACTTTC.

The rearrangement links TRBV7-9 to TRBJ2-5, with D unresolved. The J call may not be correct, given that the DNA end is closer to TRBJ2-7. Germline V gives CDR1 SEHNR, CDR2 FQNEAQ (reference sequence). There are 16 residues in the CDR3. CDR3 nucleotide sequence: TGTGCCAGCAGCTTAACGTGGTATCGACCCTCCTACGAGCAGTACTTC. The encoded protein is CASSLTWYRPSYEQYF.

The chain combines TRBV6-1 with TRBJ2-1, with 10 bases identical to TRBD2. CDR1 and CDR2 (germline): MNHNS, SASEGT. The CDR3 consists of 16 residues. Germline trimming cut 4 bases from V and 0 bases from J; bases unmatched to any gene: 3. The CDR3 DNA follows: TGTGCCAGCAGTGCCTTAGCGGGAGGCTCCTACAATGAGCAGTTCTTC. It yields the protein CASSALAGGSYNEQFF.

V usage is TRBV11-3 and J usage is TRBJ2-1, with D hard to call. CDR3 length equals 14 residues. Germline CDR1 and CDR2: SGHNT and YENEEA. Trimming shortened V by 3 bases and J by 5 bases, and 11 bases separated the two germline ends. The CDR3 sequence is CASSLGGPNNEQFF. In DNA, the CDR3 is TGTGCCAGCAGCTTGGGCGGCCCCAACAATGAGCAGTTCTTC.

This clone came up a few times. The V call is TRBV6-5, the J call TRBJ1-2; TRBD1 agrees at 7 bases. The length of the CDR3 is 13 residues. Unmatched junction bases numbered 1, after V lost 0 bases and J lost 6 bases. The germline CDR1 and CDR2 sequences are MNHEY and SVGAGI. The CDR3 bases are TGTGCCAGCAGTTACTCGACAGGGAATGGCTACACCTTC. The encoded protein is CASSYSTGNGYTF.

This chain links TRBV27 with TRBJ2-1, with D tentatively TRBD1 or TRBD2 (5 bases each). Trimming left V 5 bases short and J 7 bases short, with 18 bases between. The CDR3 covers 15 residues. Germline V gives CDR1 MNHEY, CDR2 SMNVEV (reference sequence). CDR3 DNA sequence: TGTGCCAGCAGTCCCGCTGGGGGATGGGAGAATGAGCAGTTCTTC. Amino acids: CASSPAGGWENEQFF.

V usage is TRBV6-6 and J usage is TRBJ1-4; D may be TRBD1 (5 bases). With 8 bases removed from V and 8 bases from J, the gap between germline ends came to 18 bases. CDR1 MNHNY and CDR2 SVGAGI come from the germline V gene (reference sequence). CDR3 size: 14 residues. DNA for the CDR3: TGTGCCAGCGGCTCGCGGGGGATCGGCGAAAAACTGTTTTTT. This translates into CASGSRGIGEKLFF.

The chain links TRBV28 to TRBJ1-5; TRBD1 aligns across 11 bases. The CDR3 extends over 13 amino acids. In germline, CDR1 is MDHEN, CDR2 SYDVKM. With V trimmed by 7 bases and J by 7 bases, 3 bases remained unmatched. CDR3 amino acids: CASTDRGRQPQHF. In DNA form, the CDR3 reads TGTGCCAGCACGGACAGGGGGCGGCAGCCCCAGCATTTT.

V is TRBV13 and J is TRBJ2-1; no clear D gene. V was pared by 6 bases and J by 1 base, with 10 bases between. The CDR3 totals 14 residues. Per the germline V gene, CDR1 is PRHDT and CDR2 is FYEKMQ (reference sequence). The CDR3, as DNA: TGTGCCAGCAGTCCTCCGGAGTCCTACAATGAGCAGTTCTTC. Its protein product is CASSPPESYNEQFF.

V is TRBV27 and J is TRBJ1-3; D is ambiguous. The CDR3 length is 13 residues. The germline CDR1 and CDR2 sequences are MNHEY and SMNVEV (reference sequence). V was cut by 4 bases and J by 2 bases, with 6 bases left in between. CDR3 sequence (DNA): TGTGCCAGCAGTTCTGGCGCTGGAAACACCATATATTTT. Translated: CASSSGAGNTIYF.

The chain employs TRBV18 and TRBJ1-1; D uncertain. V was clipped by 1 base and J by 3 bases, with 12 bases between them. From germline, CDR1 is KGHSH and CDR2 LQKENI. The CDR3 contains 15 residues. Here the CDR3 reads CASSPLAGRDTEAFF. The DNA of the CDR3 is TGTGCCAGCTCACCACTGGCGGGGAGGGACACTGAAGCTTTCTTT. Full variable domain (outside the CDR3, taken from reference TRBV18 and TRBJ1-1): NAGVMQNPRHLVRRRGQEARLRCSPMKGHSHVYWYRQLPEEGLKFMVYLQKENIIDESGMPKERFSAEFPKEGPSILRIQQVVRGDSAAYFCASSPLAGRDTEAFFGQGTRLTVV.

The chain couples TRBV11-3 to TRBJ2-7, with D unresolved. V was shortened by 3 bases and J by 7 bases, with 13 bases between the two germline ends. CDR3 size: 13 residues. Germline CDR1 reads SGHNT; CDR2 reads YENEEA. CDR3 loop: CASSFGTLQEQYF. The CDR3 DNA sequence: TGTGCCAGCAGCTTCGGAACGCTTCAGGAGCAGTACTTC. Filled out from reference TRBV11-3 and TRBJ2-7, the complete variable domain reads EAGVVQSPRYKIIEKKQPVAFWCNPISGHNTLYWYLQNLGQGPELLIRYENEEAVDDSQLPKDRFSAERLKGVDSTLKIQPAELGDSAVYLCASSFGTLQEQYFGPGTRLTVT.

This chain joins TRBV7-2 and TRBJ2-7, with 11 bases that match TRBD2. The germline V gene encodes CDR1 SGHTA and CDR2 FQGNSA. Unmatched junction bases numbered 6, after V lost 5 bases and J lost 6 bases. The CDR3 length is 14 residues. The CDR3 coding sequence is TGTGCCAGCAGCCTACTAGCGGGAGTCCTCGAGCAGTACTTC. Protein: CASSLLAGVLEQYF.

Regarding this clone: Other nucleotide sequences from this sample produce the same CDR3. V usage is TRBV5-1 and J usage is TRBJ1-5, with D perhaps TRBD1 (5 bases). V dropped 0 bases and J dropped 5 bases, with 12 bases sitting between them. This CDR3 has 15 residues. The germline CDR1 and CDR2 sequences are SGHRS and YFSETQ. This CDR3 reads CASSLDGQGHQPQHF. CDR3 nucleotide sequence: TGCGCCAGCAGCTTGGACGGGCAGGGACATCAGCCCCAGCATTTT.